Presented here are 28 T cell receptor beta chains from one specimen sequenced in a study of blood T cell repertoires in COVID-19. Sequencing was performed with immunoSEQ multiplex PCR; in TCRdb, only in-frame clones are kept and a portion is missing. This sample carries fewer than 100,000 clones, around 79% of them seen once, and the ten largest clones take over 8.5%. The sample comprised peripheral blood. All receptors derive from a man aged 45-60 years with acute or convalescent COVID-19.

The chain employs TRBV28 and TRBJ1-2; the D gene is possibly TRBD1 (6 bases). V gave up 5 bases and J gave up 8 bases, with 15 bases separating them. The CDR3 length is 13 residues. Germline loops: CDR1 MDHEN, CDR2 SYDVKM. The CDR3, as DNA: TGTGCCAGCAGTGTCACAGGGCGGGTGGGCTACACCTTC. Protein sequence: CASSVTGRVGYTF.

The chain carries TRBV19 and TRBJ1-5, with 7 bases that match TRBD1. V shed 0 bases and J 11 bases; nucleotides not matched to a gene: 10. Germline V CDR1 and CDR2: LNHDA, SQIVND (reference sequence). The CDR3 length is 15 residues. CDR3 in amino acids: CASSIENTGTVTQHF. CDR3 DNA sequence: TGTGCCAGTAGTATAGAAAACACCGGGACAGTAACCCAGCATTTT.

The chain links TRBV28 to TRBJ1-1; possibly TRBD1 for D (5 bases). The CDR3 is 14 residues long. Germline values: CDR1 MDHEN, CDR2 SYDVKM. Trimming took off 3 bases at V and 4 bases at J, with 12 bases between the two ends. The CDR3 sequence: CASSFHDRGTEAFF. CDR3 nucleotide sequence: TGTGCCAGCAGTTTCCACGACAGAGGCACTGAAGCTTTCTTT.

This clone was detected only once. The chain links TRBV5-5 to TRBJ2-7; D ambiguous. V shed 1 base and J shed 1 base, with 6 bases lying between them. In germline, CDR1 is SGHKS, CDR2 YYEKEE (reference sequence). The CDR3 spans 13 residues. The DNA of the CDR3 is TGTGCCAGCAGCTTGACGGGTTCCTACGAGCAGTACTTC. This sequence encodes CASSLTGSYEQYF.

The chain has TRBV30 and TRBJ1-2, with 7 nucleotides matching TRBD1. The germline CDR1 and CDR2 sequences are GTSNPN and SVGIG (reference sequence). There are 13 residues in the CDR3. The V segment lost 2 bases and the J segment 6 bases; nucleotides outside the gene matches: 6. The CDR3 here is CAWSPTGVDGYTF. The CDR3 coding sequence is TGTGCCTGGAGTCCAACAGGGGTGGATGGCTACACCTTC.

CDR3 sequence: CASGTGGTEAFF. The DNA for the CDR3 is TGTGCCAGCGGGACAGGGGGAACTGAAGCTTTCTTT. This chain joins TRBV2 and TRBJ1-1, with TRBD1 matching 11 bases. With 8 bases clipped from V and 5 bases from J, the junction kept 1 base outside the gene matches. This CDR3 has 12 residues. The germline gives CDR1 SNHLY, CDR2 FYNNEI.

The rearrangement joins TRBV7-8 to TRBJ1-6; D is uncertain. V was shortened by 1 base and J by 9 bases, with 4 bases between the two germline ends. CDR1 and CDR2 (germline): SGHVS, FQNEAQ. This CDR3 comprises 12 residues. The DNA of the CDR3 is TGTGCCAGCAGCTTAGGCGGTTCACCCCTCCACTTT. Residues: CASSLGGSPLHF.

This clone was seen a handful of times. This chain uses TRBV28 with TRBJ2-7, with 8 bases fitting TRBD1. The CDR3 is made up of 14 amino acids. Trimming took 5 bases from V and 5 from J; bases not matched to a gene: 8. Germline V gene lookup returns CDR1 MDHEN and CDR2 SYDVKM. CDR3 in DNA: TGTGCCAGCAGTCTTGACAGGGGCATCAACGAGCAGTACTTC. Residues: CASSLDRGINEQYF.

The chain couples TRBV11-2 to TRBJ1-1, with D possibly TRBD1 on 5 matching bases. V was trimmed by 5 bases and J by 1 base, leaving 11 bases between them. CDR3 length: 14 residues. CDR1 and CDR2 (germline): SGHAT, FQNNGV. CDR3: CASSLGRGNTEAFF. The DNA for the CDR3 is TGTGCCAGCAGCCTGGGTAGGGGGAACACTGAAGCTTTCTTT.

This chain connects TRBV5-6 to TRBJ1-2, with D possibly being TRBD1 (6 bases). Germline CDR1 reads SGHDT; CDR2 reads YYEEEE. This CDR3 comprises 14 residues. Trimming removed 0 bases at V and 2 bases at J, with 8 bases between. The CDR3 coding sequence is TGTGCCAGCAGCTTGGACAGGGCAAACTATGGCTACACCTTC. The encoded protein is CASSLDRANYGYTF.

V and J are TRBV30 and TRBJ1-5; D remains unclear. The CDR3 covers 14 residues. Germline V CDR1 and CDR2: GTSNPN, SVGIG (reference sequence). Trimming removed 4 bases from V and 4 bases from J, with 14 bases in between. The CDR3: CAWNRPPGNQPQHF. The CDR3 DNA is TGTGCCTGGAACCGCCCCCCGGGGAATCAGCCCCAGCATTTT.

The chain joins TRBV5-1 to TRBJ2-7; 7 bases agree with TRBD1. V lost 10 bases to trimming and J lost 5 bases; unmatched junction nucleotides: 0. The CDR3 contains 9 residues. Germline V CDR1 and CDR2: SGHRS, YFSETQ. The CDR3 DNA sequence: TGCGCCGGACAGGACGAGCAGTACTTC. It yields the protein CAGQDEQYF. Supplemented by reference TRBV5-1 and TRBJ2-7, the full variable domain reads KAGVTQTPRYLIKTRGQQVTLSCSPISGHRSVSWYQQTPGQGLQFLFEYFSETQRNKGNFPGRFSGRQFSNSRSEMNVSTLELGDSALYLCAGQDEQYFGPGTRLTVT.

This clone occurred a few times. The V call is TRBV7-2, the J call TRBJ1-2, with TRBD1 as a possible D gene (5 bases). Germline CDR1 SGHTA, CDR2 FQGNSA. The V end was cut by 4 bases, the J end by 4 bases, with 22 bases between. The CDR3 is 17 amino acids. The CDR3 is CASSSTYRDLVGYGYTF. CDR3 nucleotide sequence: TGTGCCAGCAGCTCAACATACCGGGACTTGGTAGGCTATGGCTACACCTTC.

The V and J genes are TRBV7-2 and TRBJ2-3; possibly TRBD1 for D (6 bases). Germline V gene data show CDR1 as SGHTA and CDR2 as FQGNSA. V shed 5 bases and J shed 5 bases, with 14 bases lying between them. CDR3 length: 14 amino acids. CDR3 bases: TGTGCCAGCAGCCCAGCCCTACAGGGAGATACGCAGTATTTT. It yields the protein CASSPALQGDTQYF.

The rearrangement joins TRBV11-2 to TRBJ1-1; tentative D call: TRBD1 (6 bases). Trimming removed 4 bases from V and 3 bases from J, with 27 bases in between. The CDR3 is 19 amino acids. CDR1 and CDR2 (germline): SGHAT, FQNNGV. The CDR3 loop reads CASSSPPQTRGALDTEAFF. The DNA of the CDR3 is TGTGCCAGCAGCTCACCACCCCAGACACGGGGGGCGCTGGACACTGAAGCTTTCTTT.

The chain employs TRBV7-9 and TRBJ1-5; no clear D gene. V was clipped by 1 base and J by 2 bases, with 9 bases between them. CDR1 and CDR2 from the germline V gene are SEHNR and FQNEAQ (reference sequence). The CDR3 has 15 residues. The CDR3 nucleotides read TGTGCCAGCAGCTTAGAAAAGGGAGGCAATCAGCCCCAGCATTTT. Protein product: CASSLEKGGNQPQHF.

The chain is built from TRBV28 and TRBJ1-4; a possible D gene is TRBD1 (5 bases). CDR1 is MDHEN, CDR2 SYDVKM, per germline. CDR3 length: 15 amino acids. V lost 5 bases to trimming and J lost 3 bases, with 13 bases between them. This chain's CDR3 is CASSLAGGSNEKLFF. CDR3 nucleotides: TGTGCCAGCAGTCTCGCGGGGGGGTCTAATGAAAAACTGTTTTTT.

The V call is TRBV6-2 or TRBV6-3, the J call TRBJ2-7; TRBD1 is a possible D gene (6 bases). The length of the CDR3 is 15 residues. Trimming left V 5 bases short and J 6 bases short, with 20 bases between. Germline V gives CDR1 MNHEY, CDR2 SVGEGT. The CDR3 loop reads CASSTQPRTGSEQYF. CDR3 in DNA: TGTGCCAGCAGTACGCAACCCCGAACAGGGTCCGAGCAGTACTTC.

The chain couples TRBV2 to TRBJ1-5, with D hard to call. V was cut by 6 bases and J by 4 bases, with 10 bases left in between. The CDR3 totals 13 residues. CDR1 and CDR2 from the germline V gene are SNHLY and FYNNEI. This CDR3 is CASRGGPNQPQHF. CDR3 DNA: TGTGCCAGCAGGGGAGGGCCAAATCAGCCCCAGCATTTT. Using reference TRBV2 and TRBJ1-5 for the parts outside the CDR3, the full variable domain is EPEVTQTPSHQVTQMGQEVILRCVPISNHLYFYWYRQILGQKVEFLVSFYNNEISEKSEIFDDQFSVERPDGSNFTLKIRSTKLEDSAMYFCASRGGPNQPQHFGDGTRLSIL.

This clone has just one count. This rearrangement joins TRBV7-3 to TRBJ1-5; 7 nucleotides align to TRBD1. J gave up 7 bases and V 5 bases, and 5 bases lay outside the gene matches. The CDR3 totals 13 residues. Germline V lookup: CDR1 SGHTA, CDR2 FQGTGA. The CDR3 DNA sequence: TGTGCCAGCAGCCCCGACAGGGACCAGCCCCAGCATTTT. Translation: CASSPDRDQPQHF.

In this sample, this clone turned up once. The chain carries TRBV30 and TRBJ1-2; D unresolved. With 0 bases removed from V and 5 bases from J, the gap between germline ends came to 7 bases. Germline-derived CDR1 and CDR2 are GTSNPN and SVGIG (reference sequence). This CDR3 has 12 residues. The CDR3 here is CAWSVTVYGYTF. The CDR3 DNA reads TGTGCCTGGAGTGTAACGGTGTATGGCTACACCTTC.

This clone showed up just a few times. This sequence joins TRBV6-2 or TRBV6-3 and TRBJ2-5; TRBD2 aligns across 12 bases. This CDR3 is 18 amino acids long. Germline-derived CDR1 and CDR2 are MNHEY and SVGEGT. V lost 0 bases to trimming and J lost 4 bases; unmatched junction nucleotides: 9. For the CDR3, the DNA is TGTGCCAGCAGTTACTCACCGCTGACTAGCGGGAGTAGAGAGACCCAGTACTTC. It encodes CASSYSPLTSGSRETQYF.

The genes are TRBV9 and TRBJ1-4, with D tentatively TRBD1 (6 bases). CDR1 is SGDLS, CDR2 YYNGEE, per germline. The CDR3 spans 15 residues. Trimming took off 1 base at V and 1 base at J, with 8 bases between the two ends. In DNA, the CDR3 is TGTGCCAGCAGCGTACAAGGGGGAACTAATGAAAAACTGTTTTTT. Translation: CASSVQGGTNEKLFF. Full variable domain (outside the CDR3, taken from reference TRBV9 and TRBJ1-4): DSGVTQTPKHLITATGQRVTLRCSPRSGDLSVYWYQQSLDQGLQFLIQYYNGEERAKGNILERFSAQQFPDLHSELNLSSLELGDSALYFCASSVQGGTNEKLFFGSGTQLSVL.

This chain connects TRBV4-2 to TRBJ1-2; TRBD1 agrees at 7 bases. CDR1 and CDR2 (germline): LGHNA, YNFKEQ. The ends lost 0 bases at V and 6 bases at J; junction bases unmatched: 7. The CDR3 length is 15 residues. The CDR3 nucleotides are TGTGCCAGCAGCCAAGATGTCAGGGGGTGGGATGGCTACACCTTC. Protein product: CASSQDVRGWDGYTF.

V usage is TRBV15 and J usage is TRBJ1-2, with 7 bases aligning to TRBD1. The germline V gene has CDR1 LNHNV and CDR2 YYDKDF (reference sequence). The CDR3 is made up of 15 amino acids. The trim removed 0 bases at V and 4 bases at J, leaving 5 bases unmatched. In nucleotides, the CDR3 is TGTGCCACCAGCAGAGATGTCAGGGGGTCCTATGGCTACACCTTC. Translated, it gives CATSRDVRGSYGYTF.

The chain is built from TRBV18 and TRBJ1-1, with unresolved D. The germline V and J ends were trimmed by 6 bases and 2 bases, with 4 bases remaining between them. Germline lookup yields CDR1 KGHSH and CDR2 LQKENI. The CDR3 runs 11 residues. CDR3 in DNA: TGTGCCAGCTCCCCTAACACTGAAGCTTTCTTT. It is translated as CASSPNTEAFF. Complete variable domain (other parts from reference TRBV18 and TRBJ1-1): NAGVMQNPRHLVRRRGQEARLRCSPMKGHSHVYWYRQLPEEGLKFMVYLQKENIIDESGMPKERFSAEFPKEGPSILRIQQVVRGDSAAYFCASSPNTEAFFGQGTRLTVV.

The CDR3 sequence: CASILPGTEEAFF. CDR3 sequence (DNA): TGTGCCAGCATTTTACCTGGGACAGAGGAAGCTTTCTTT. The V and J genes are TRBV6-5 and TRBJ1-1; 7 bases match TRBD1. The J segment lost 8 bases and the V segment lost 7 bases, leaving 10 bases of the junction unmatched. The CDR3 covers 13 residues. Germline V CDR1 and CDR2: MNHEY, SVGAGI.

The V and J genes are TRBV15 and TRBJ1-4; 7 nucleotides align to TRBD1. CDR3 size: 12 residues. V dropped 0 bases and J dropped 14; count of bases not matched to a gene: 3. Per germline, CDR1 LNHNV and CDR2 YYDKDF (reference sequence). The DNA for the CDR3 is TGTGCCACCAGCAGAGACCGGGACAGCCTGTTTTTT. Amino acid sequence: CATSRDRDSLFF.